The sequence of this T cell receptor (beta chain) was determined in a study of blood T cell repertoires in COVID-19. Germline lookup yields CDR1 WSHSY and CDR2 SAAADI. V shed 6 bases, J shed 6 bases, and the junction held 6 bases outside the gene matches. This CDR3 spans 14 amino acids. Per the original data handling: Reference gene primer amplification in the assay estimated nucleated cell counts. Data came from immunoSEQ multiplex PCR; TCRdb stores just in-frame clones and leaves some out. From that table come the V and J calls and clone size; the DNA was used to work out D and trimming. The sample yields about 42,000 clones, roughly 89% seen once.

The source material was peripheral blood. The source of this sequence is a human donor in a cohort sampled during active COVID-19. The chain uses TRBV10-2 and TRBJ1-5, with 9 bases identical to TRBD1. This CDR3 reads CASSTDRGSQPQHF. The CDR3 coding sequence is TGCGCCAGCAGCACCGACAGGGGGAGTCAGCCCCAGCATTTT.